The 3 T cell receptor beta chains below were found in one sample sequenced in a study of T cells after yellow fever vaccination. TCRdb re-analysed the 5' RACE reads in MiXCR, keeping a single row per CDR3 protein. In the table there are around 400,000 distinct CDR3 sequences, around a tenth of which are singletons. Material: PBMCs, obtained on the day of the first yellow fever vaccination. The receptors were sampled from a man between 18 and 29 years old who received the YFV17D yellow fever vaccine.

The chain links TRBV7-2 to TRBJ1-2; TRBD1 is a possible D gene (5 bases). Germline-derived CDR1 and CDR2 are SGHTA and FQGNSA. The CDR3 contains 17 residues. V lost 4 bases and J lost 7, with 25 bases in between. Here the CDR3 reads CASSSRRQGSSLVGYTF. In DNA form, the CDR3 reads TGTGCCAGCAGCTCCCGAAGGCAGGGCAGCTCCCTCGTTGGCTACACCTTC.

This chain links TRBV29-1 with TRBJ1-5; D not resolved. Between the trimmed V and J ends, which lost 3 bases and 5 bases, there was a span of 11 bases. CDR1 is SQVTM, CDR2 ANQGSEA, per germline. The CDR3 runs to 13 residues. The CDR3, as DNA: TGCAGCGTTGAGGGCGACACGGATCAGCCCCAGCATTTT. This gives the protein CSVEGDTDQPQHF.

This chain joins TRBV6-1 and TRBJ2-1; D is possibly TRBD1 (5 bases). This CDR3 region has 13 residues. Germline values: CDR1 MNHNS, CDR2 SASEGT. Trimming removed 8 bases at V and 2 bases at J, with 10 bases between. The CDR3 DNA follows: TGTGCCAGCGGGAACAGGCCCTACAATGAGCAGTTCTTC. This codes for CASGNRPYNEQFF.